The clone carrying this TCR beta chain was observed a single time. Sequenced by immunoSEQ multiplex PCR; TCRdb stores in-frame clones only, minus some. The data show 260,000 or so clones, with around 90% seen just once and 0.7% held by the top ten. These data are taken from a study of blood T cell repertoires in COVID-19. The wider study: The cDNA or gDNA used as material had been derived from T cells, B-cell-depleted T cells, or PBMCs.

The CDR3 is 13 amino acids. The V end lost 7 bases, the J end lost 0 bases, and 9 bases lay between the germline ends. The gene calls are TRBV12-3 or TRBV12-4 and TRBJ2-5; maybe TRBD2 (5 bases). This TCR came from a human donor in a cohort sampled during active COVID-19. The material sequenced was peripheral blood. CDR3 protein: CASMTDYQETQYF. DNA of the CDR3: TGTGCCAGCATGACGGACTACCAAGAGACCCAGTACTTC.